This TCR beta chain was sequenced for a study of human T cells and chemical hapten exposure. About the study: Sensitization involved placing 2% DPC onto an approximately 2 cm by approximately 2 cm region of upper inner arm skin. The upper back received 0.01% DPC by patch testing, with results read at 6 days.

Time point given: patch test 1, 2 weeks after DPC sensitization. The treatment here: therapeutic diphenylcyclopropenone sensitization with weekly scalp DPC. Between the trimmed V and J ends, which lost 7 bases and 6 bases, there was a span of 17 bases. The CDR3 extends over 14 amino acids. CDR1 is ENHRY and CDR2 is SYGVKD in the germline V gene. The authors' processing: Between roughly 20,000 and 690,600 TCRs appeared in each sample, and the median stood at approximately 100,000. TCRdb re-called the RACE reads through MiXCR, storing one row per CDR3 protein. The V and J calls were not made by the authors but by TCRdb's processing. The profile shows approximately 340,000 distinct CDR3 sequences, roughly 6.9% of them singletons.

The chain has TRBV10-3 and TRBJ2-3; maybe TRBD2 (6 bases). The clonotype originates from a woman under 30 with alopecia areata. Some clones in this sample may be carry-over from other donors' samples. Sequencing used whole blood, obtained in connection with sensitization to the hapten diphenylcyclopropenone (DPC). The CDR3 spells CAITIGGLGDTQYF. For the CDR3, the DNA is TGTGCCATCACCATAGGAGGGTTGGGGGATACGCAGTATTTT.